Following are 11 T cell receptor beta chains from one sample sequenced in a study of shared clonotypes between healthy human individuals. TCRdb's copy holds only in-frame clones and misses some; the assay was immunoSEQ multiplex PCR. The data show some 530,000 clones, over 75% seen once. Sequenced sample: PBMCs. Receptors originate from a woman in her thirties or forties in good health. Some clones in this sample may be carry-over from other donors' samples.

V usage is TRBV28 and J usage is TRBJ2-5; tentatively, D is TRBD1 (6 bases). The CDR3 consists of 16 residues. CDR1 and CDR2 (germline): MDHEN, SYDVKM. V was pared by 6 bases and J by 1 base, with 18 bases between. CDR3 in DNA: TGTGCCAGCAGACCCGGCTCACAGGGAAGCCAAGAGACCCAGTACTTC. Protein: CASRPGSQGSQETQYF.

Points on this clone: Other DNA variants within this sample encode the same CDR3. The chain has TRBV7-9 and TRBJ2-3, with D tentatively TRBD2 (5 bases). The CDR3 sequence is 15 residues long. V gave up 0 bases and J gave up 1 base, with 8 bases separating them. The germline V gene has CDR1 SEHNR and CDR2 FQNEAQ (reference sequence). This chain's CDR3 is CASSLAGLGTDTQYF. As DNA, the CDR3 is TGTGCCAGCAGCTTAGCAGGACTTGGCACAGATACGCAGTATTTT. Drawing the rest from reference TRBV7-9 and TRBJ2-3, the complete variable domain is DTGVSQNPRHKITKRGQNVTFRCDPISEHNRLYWYRQTLGQGPEFLTYFQNEAQLEKSRLLSDRFSAERPKGSFSTLEIQRTEQGDSAMYLCASSLAGLGTDTQYFGPGTRLTVL.

V usage is TRBV6-1 and J usage is TRBJ1-2, with D perhaps TRBD1 (6 bases). Looked up from germline, CDR1 is MNHNS and CDR2 is SASEGT. Trimming cost V 5 bases and J 2 bases, with 15 bases left between them. The CDR3 totals 15 residues. The CDR3 sequence: CASSHEGQANYGYTF. In DNA form, the CDR3 reads TGTGCCAGCAGTCACGAGGGACAAGCCAACTATGGCTACACCTTC.

There are many counts of this clone. The rearrangement joins TRBV27 to TRBJ2-7, with unresolved D. The germline gives CDR1 MNHEY, CDR2 SMNVEV (reference sequence). The CDR3 consists of 10 residues. V lost 8 bases and J 4 bases, leaving 6 bases between the germline ends. CDR3 sequence: CASGDYEQYF. CDR3 coding DNA: TGTGCCAGCGGGGATTACGAGCAGTACTTC.

V is TRBV2 and J is TRBJ2-7; D not certain. The CDR3 length is 13 residues. The V end lost 2 bases, the J end lost 4 bases, and 9 bases lay between the germline ends. The germline V gene encodes CDR1 SNHLY and CDR2 FYNNEI. CDR3 nucleotide sequence: TGTGCCAGCAGTGAATTCCCGAGTTACGAGCAGTACTTC. This encodes CASSEFPSYEQYF.

J is TRBJ2-5 and V is TRBV7-7; TRBD2 agrees at 11 bases. This CDR3 is built from 15 residues. V gave up 4 bases and J gave up 2 bases; unmatched junction bases: 3. Per the germline V gene, CDR1 is SSHAT and CDR2 is FNYEAQ (reference sequence). The CDR3 DNA follows: TGTGCCAGCAGCTCCTTAGCGGGAGGGCAAGAGACCCAGTACTTC. Protein: CASSSLAGGQETQYF. Complete variable domain (other parts from reference TRBV7-7 and TRBJ2-5): GAGVSQSPRYKVTKRGQDVTLRCDPISSHATLYWYQQALGQGPEFLTYFNYEAQPDKSGLPSDRFSAERPEGSISTLTIQRTEQRDSAMYRCASSSLAGGQETQYFGPGTRLLVL.

Note on this clone: It differs at one base from a far larger clone, so likely a read error. The V gene is TRBV4-1, the J gene TRBJ2-7; D possibly corresponds to TRBD2 (5 bases). Germline loops: CDR1 MGHRA, CDR2 YSYEKL. V was trimmed by 2 bases and J by 3 bases, leaving 14 bases between them. The CDR3 sequence is 15 residues long. For the CDR3, the DNA is TGCGCCAGCAGCCAATATCCCCTAGCCCGCTACGAGCAGTACTTC. Amino acids: CASSQYPLARYEQYF.

Turning to this clone: A far larger clone differs by one base, so this is likely a read error. The identical CDR3 is also encoded by other nucleotide sequences in the sample. For the CDR3, the DNA is TGTGCCTGGAGCGTACAGAGGGGAGGTGGCTACACCTTC. This encodes CAWSVQRGGGYTF. V usage is TRBV30 and J usage is TRBJ1-2, with TRBD1 as a possible D gene (5 bases). This CDR3 has 13 residues. V was clipped by 3 bases and J by 7 bases, with 15 bases between them. The germline gives CDR1 GTSNPN, CDR2 SVGIG (reference sequence).

The chain is built from TRBV18 and TRBJ2-3; D not resolved. The CDR3 totals 15 residues. Germline CDR1 and CDR2: KGHSH and LQKENI. V lost 2 bases and J lost 0, with 9 bases in between. The CDR3 coding sequence is TGTGCCAGCTCACCAAGTGAAGCTAGCACAGATACGCAGTATTTT. Translated, it gives CASSPSEASTDTQYF.

On this clone: This is likely an artifact of a read error, given a far larger clone one base away. The chain uses TRBV5-4 and TRBJ1-2; D remains unclear. The CDR3 loop spans 13 amino acids. In germline, CDR1 is SGHNT, CDR2 YYREEE (reference sequence). The CDR3, as DNA: TGTGCCAGCAGCTTGGTAACCGGCTATGGCTGCACCTTC. The encoded protein is CASSLVTGYGCTF.

This sequence joins TRBV19 and TRBJ1-5; 9 nucleotides agree with TRBD1. Per the germline V gene, CDR1 is LNHDA and CDR2 is SQIVND (reference sequence). Losses at the gene ends were 5 bases for V and 5 bases for J; bases not matched to a gene: 10. This CDR3 is built from 16 residues. CDR3 loop: CASSPSPGTGYQPQHF. CDR3 sequence (DNA): TGTGCCAGTAGTCCATCCCCCGGGACAGGGTATCAGCCCCAGCATTTT. Full variable domain (outside the CDR3, taken from reference TRBV19 and TRBJ1-5): DGGITQSPKYLFRKEGQNVTLSCEQNLNHDAMYWYRQDPGQGLRLIYYSQIVNDFQKGDIAEGYSVSREKKESFPLTVTSAQKNPTAFYLCASSPSPGTGYQPQHFGDGTRLSIL.